The present T cell receptor (beta chain) was sequenced within a study of cytomegalovirus exposure and HLA in healthy donors (dated by TCRdb to 2015 to 2018). Study-wide context: In an earlier analysis of some 610 of the donors, approximately 260 Gb of sequence data and roughly 100 million unique TCR beta sequences from 180 million or so T cells were reported. Approximately 300 gigabases of sequencing data and roughly 81 million unique TCR sequences made up an early release that covered under 750 HLA-typed donors. Among the roughly 400 genotyped donors, approximately 81% belonged to the genetic ancestry cluster associated with self-reported Caucasian donors. The study aimed to test whether signatures of past pathogen exposure could be identified by cataloging public T cell receptors. Using immunosequencing, the study profiled T cell repertoires from 500 to 800 subjects and related those repertoires to cytomegalovirus serostatus. A separate validation cohort of approximately 130 different subjects was used in addition to the 666-subject first cohort. To predict cytomegalovirus infection status, the study brought together high-throughput TCR immunosequencing, statistical association of individual TCRs with disease status, and machine learning. A later analysis re-analyzed previously published TCR beta repertoires from 650 to 800 donors and added high-resolution HLA genotyping to study TCR occurrence patterns. In the later analysis, no new phenotypic data were used to find candidate immune exposures; instead, reliance was placed on TCR beta sequences and their occurrence across donors. An earlier analysis of a few hundred of the donors applied high-throughput TCR beta sequencing to assess whether each TCR beta V gene segment acted as functional or pseudogenic. Donor age, sex, ethnicity and CMV serostatus were compiled alongside the repertoire data. A later genetic analysis took genome-wide SNP genotypes for about 55% of the roughly 700 donors and used that subset as a discovery cohort. All discovery cohort repertoires had been generated using a single sequencing platform. Class I and class II HLA loci were covered by the typing at four-digit resolution. Typing coverage varied by locus: roughly 620-640 donors for A, B, C, DRB1 and DQB1; some 520 for DQA1; around 570 for DPA1; around 450 for DPB1. Roughly five DR-DQ haplotypes were handled as single units for association and clustering because linkage in the cohort was strong. Among roughly 370 genotyped donors of the cohort, an average of about 240,000 unique TCR beta nucleotide sequences were sequenced per donor, about a sixth of them non-productive.

The library relied on the immunoSEQ multiplex PCR assay. For the multiplex PCR, a mixture combining 60 forward primers for TCR Vbeta segments and 13 reverse primers for TCR Jbeta segments was used. The CDR3 region of rearranged TCR beta genes was amplified from genomic DNA by a multiplex PCR assay. The Illumina HiSeq System was used to sequence the amplified TCR beta libraries as 87-base-pair reads. The study's own analysis went as follows. In a later analysis, tens of millions of unique TCR beta chains were counted across the roughly 610 repertoires, and roughly 11 million of these chains were shared by at least two donors. To remove PCR and sequencing errors, raw reads were error-corrected and collapsed into unique sequences using a nearest-neighbor algorithm that merged closely related sequences. Alignment of CDR3 sequences to IMGT reference sequences was used to assign V, D and J gene segments. For a sequence to be retained, a match of at least six nucleotides was required to both a V gene segment and a J gene segment. Rearrangements were called productive when the CDR3 lacked stop codons and stayed in frame with V and J; all others were non-productive. Following IMGT convention, CDR3 was defined as the stretch from the second conserved V-encoded cysteine to the conserved J-encoded phenylalanine. The earlier analysis of about 610 of the donors excluded any sequence lacking an unambiguous match to a single V gene segment. An earlier analysis of 587 of the donors classified V segments as functional when productive rearrangements were above 56.7% and as segregating when the standard deviation between donors was above 5%. To diagnose cytomegalovirus status from the catalog of TCR beta chain sequences, a statistical classification framework was built. In a later analysis, TCR nucleotide sequences were compared against IMGT/GENE-DB human TR gene sequences so that V and J genes could be assigned. In a later analysis, CDR3 sequences and most-parsimonious VDJ recombination scenarios were assigned using the TCRdist pipeline. In a later analysis, each TCR beta chain was defined by its CDR3 amino acid sequence together with its V-gene family, and reads without a unique V-gene family were excluded. To address suspected cross-contamination and a sequencing artifact, a later analysis removed a few hundred highly shared, low-generation-probability nucleotide sequences. A later analysis calculated a clonal expansion index for each public chain from normalized within-repertoire ranks of inferred template counts. A later analysis computed generation probabilities with a VDJ recombination model fitted to out-of-frame rearrangements, and checked the results against IGoR. A later analysis scored TCR-TCR, TCR-HLA and TCR-CMV co-occurrence with hypergeometric tests, applying a repertoire-size bias correction to TCR pairs. To estimate false discovery rates, a later analysis permuted the HLA or CMV assignments 20 times. In a later analysis, co-occurring TCRs were grouped using DBSCAN, with TCRdist sequence similarity added in when clustering inside HLA-allele-positive subsets. Repertoires with fewer than 30,000 or more than 120,000 public chains were left out of co-occurrence clustering, as were several repertoires with anomalous nucleotide sharing. The table comes from immuneACCESS by way of TCRdb, which keeps in-frame sequences with V and J called. Part of the clones is missing from these tables; in studies checked, under half for an unresolved V gene and the rest for unknown reasons. Clonal size and the V and J genes are those of that table, whereas D and trimming came from the DNA. The sample table holds approximately 300,000 clones, of which roughly 80% were seen once. The top ten clonotypes cover about 0.29% of the sample.

CDR1 and CDR2, looked up from the germline V gene, are SGHRS and YFSETQ. Spanning cysteine to phenylalanine, the CDR3 consists of 16 amino acids. CDR3 DNA only is kept here, 48 bases in frame from base 1. V loses 1 base at its end and J loses 4 bases; junction bases beyond the gene matches: 9. In total, approximately 700 healthy bone marrow donors made up the cohort. At the time of sampling, all cohort members were nominally healthy, though unrecorded immune exposures were likely present. The donor tested CMV seronegative, placing the donor among the roughly 340 seronegative members of the cohort. A peripheral blood sample was provided by each donor, and peripheral blood mononuclear cells were used for TCR beta sequencing. Genomic DNA was extracted from the blood cell samples with the Qiagen DNeasy Blood Extraction Kit. Overall results and qualifications from the work: In vitro tests confirmed that a few of the cytomegalovirus-associated TCR beta chains recognize cytomegalovirus antigens. In this cohort, only TCR beta chains were sequenced, and detectable features were limited by the absence of alpha or paired-chain data. A later genetic analysis reported fewer N-insertions in productive TCRs among donors in an Asian-associated ancestry cluster than the roughly 650-donor mean. A further reported finding was that TCR beta sequences accurately predicted the HLA-A and HLA-B alleles for most subjects in the first cohort. According to a later analysis, parvovirus B19, influenza, CMV and Epstein-Barr virus appeared linked to several top co-occurrence clusters. An earlier analysis of 450 to 750 of the donors showed that most TCR beta V segments appeared in productive rearrangements either about 90% or about 30% of the time, which broadly matched IMGT annotations. In a later analysis, most CMV-associated TCR beta chains were found to appear HLA-restricted, with HLA associations seemingly driven largely by CMV exposure. Some IMGT-functional V segments, including TRBV6-2 and TRBV6-3, could not be told apart with the 87-base-pair reads, so those segments were excluded. The classifier was reported to diagnose cytomegalovirus status with high specificity and sensitivity in both the original and validation cohorts. Linkage disequilibrium might explain the correlated functional status among segregating V segments, but an unknown experimental factor could not be excluded. Across donors, most TCR sequences were observed very rarely, whereas some public TCRs were present in many individuals. For the cohort, immune exposure information was limited to CMV serostatus. Because HLA typing was unavailable for some donors at each locus, only the typed subset was used in association tests. At a false discovery rate of 0.05, a later analysis linked about 17,000 TCR beta sequences to specific HLA alleles. Sequencing depth was assumed to be roughly uniform across donors in the presence/absence analyses, though that assumption may not hold. In a later analysis, TCR association rates were found to vary across HLA loci, with the most associated TCRs seen for DRB1 alleles and the fewest for HLA-C alleles. A later analysis found that HLA-associated TCR beta chains were more clonally expanded and had lower generation probabilities than equally common non-associated chains. A total of around 150 TCR beta chains were listed by the study as associated with cytomegalovirus. In a later genetic analysis, a missense DCLRE1C variant was associated with V-gene and J-gene trimming of TCR beta chains, and the association was replicated in an independent cohort. Because counts were too low, roughly 16 rarely observed V segments, including chromosome 9 orphons, were left out of the earlier analysis of 587 of the donors. Assigning TCR associations to individual alleles was difficult when HLA alleles, especially DR and DQ, strongly co-occurred. It was suggested by the authors that the approach could potentially be generalized to other disease states and immunological phenotypes. A cluster of highly shared sequence variants was judged likely to be a technical artifact of the sequencing pipeline.

This clone was picked up a small number of times. The antigen this receptor binds is unknown. No base-level quality is on record; no much larger clone is a single base apart. The sequence joins TRBV5-1 to TRBJ2-3, with 7 bases aligning to TRBD1. The TCR comes from a girl between 2 and 10 years old in good health and CMV-seronegative. Source material: PBMCs. Read as DNA, the sequence is TGCGCCAGCAGCTTGTACAGGGGTTGGGGGTCAGATACGCAGTATTTT. This is translated as CASSLYRGWGSDTQYF.